One TCR beta chain is described in this entry. In its sample, this clonotype was seen a few times. What antigen it recognizes has not been identified. Base qualities are missing; no much larger clone stands one base away. This record belongs to a study of patients and donors after allogeneic stem cell transplantation (dated by TCRdb to about 2020). The library relied on RT-PCR. The listed sequencing device is NextSeq 550. TCRdb reran the public reads through fastp at Q25 and MiXCR, keeping productive beta chains. All rows with the same CDR3 protein become a single entry with the most common DNA and genes. This sample has about 960,000 distinct CDR3 sequences in its table, and 18% of those were observed once. 6% of the sample belongs to the ten largest clones. From the cysteine up to the phenylalanine, the CDR3 has a length of 14 residues. The retained sequence is limited to the CDR3, 42 bases, with the frame set at the first base. The germline ends are 13 bases apart after V is trimmed by 5 bases and J by 8 bases.

This TCR derives from a human donor who was either an allogeneic HSCT recipient or a stem cell or donor lymphocyte infusion donor (not recorded which). It is not recorded whose cells these are; they may come from a transplant donor. Sequencing input: blood, either unsorted or a sorted T cell fraction (not recorded which). Recombination linked TRBV12-3 or TRBV12-4 to TRBJ1-6, with no confident D gene call. The nucleotide sequence reads TGTGCCAGCAGTCCCAGCCGAACAGATTCACCCCTCCACTTT. It codes for CASSPSRTDSPLHF.